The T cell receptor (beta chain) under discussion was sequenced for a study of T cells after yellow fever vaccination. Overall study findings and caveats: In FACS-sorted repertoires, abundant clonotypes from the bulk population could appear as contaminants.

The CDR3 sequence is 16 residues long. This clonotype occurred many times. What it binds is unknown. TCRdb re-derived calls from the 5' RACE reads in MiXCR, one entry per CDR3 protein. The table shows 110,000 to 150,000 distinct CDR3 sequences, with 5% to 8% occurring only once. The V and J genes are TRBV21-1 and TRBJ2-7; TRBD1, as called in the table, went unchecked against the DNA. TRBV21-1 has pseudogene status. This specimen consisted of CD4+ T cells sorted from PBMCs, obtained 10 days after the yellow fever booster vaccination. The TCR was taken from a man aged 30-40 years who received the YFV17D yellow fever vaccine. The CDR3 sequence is CASSKAKGRCSYEQYF. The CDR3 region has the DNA TGTGCCAGCAGCAAAGCTAAGGGACGGTGCTCCTACGAGCAGTACTTC.